The 10 T cell receptor beta chains below come from one sample, sequenced in a study of blood T cell repertoires in COVID-19. Method: immunoSEQ multiplex PCR; TCRdb's copy keeps in-frame clones and lacks some. The data contain about 20,000 clones, 79% of them singletons. Source material: peripheral blood. The receptors originated from an elderly man with acute or convalescent COVID-19.

The chain couples TRBV18 to TRBJ2-7, with TRBD2 as a possible D gene (7 bases). Trimming shortened V by 2 bases and J by 5 bases, and 16 bases separated the two germline ends. The CDR3 length is 15 residues. Germline CDR1 is KGHSH and CDR2 is LQKENI. The CDR3 is CASSPDGGPGNEQYV. The CDR3 DNA follows: TGTGCCAGCTCACCAGACGGGGGGCCAGGCAACGAGCAGTACGTC.

The V and J genes are TRBV7-3 and TRBJ1-4; D is possibly TRBD1 (5 bases). The germline CDR1 and CDR2 sequences are SGHTA and FQGTGA. V was cut by 0 bases and J by 3 bases, with 5 bases left in between. The CDR3 is made up of 14 amino acids. The CDR3 DNA sequence: TGTGCCAGCAGCTTAACGGGGCCTAATGAAAAACTGTTTTTT. This codes for CASSLTGPNEKLFF. Full variable domain (remainder filled in from reference TRBV7-3 and TRBJ1-4): GAGVSQTPSNKVTEKGKYVELRCDPISGHTALYWYRQSLGQGPEFLIYFQGTGAADDSGLPNDRFFAVRPEGSVSTLKIQRTERGDSAVYLCASSLTGPNEKLFFGSGTQLSVL.

Here the CDR3 reads CSASNGAQGASWETQYF. CDR3 nucleotides: TGCAGTGCTAGTAATGGGGCACAGGGGGCTTCTTGGGAGACCCAGTACTTC. The V gene is TRBV20-1, the J gene TRBJ2-5; TRBD1 matches 9 bases. The CDR3 runs 17 residues. The germline V gene has CDR1 DFQATT and CDR2 SNEGSKA (reference sequence). After removal of 3 bases from V and 5 bases from J, the junction contained 16 bases not matched to a gene.

The V and J genes are TRBV18 and TRBJ1-2, with a possible D match to TRBD1 (5 bases). This CDR3 contains 16 residues. With 3 bases removed from V and 2 bases from J, the gap between germline ends came to 16 bases. The germline gives CDR1 KGHSH, CDR2 LQKENI. CDR3 in amino acids: CASSPRMDGGNYGYTF. The DNA for the CDR3 is TGTGCCAGCTCACCGAGAATGGACGGGGGGAACTATGGCTACACCTTC.

The J gene is TRBJ2-2, the V gene TRBV7-2; a weak D match, TRBD2 (5 bases). This CDR3 region has 16 residues. Germline V CDR1 and CDR2: SGHTA, FQGNSA. V lost 5 bases and J 6 bases, leaving 19 bases between the germline ends. As DNA, the CDR3 is TGTGCCAGCAGCCGGGAACCCGCCGACGCTTCCGGGGAGCTGTTTTTT. Protein product: CASSREPADASGELFF.

This clone was found once. The chain recombines TRBV5-1 with TRBJ2-5; 9 bases align to TRBD2. V lost 10 bases to trimming and J lost 5 bases; unmatched junction nucleotides: 9. This CDR3 contains 13 residues. From germline, CDR1 is SGHRS and CDR2 YFSETQ. CDR3 sequence: CAGASGMGETQYF. CDR3 sequence (DNA): TGCGCCGGGGCTAGCGGGATGGGTGAGACCCAGTACTTC.

The chain uses TRBV3-1 (or the pseudogene TRBV3-2) and TRBJ2-5; the match to TRBD2 covers 11 bases. The length of the CDR3 is 16 residues. Germline CDR1 reads LGHDT; CDR2 reads YNNKEL (reference sequence). With 0 bases clipped from V and 5 bases from J, the junction kept 5 bases outside the gene matches. As DNA, the CDR3 is TGTGCCAGCAGCCAAGAAACTAGCGGGAGACAGGAGACCCAGTACTTC. As protein: CASSQETSGRQETQYF.

This clone was counted between two and nine times. This chain links TRBV13 with TRBJ1-2; 7 bases agree with TRBD1. With 5 bases clipped from V and 7 bases from J, the junction kept 10 bases outside the gene matches. This CDR3 has 14 residues. CDR1 and CDR2 from the germline V gene are PRHDT and FYEKMQ (reference sequence). The CDR3 DNA reads TGTGCCAGCAGCCCCACGGGGCAGGGGGGTGGCTACACCTTC. Its protein is CASSPTGQGGGYTF.

This chain uses TRBV14 with TRBJ1-4, with D unresolved. Germline loops: CDR1 SGHDN, CDR2 FVKESK. V dropped 3 bases and J dropped 8 bases, with 16 bases sitting between them. The CDR3 sequence is 15 residues long. CDR3 residues: CASSHLGPRREKLFF. CDR3 nucleotide sequence: TGTGCCAGCAGCCATCTCGGTCCTCGTCGAGAAAAACTGTTTTTT.

This clone was detected a few times. The chain links TRBV11-3 to TRBJ2-1, with 7 positions matching TRBD2. Germline values: CDR1 SGHNT, CDR2 YENEEA. The CDR3 length is 15 residues. With 5 bases clipped from V and 3 bases from J, the junction kept 7 bases outside the gene matches. The CDR3 reads CASSPEGTNYNEQFF. The CDR3 region has the DNA TGTGCCAGCAGCCCCGAAGGGACTAACTACAATGAGCAGTTCTTC.